This entry lists 26 T cell receptor beta chains sequenced from one sample in a study of T cell clonality in common variable immunodeficiency. TCRdb keeps only in-frame clones here, not all; method: immunoSEQ multiplex PCR. The sample includes 55,000 or so clones, none of them occurring once. The sample was peripheral blood mononuclear cells. Every receptor here comes from a person between 18 and 75 years old in good health.

This clone was detected ten times or more. The read ends 3 residues before the CDR3 terminus; that terminus is restored from the germline J gene. V usage is TRBV20-1 and J usage is TRBJ1-1; maybe TRBD1 (5 bases). V lost 0 bases and J lost 2, with 13 bases in between. The CDR3 is 15 amino acids. Germline assignment: CDR1 DFQATT and CDR2 SNEGSKA (reference sequence). CDR3 sequence reads: CSARDYRRTNTEAFF. The sequenced part of the CDR3 DNA is TGCAGTGCTAGAGATTACAGGCGGACAAACACTGAA.

In its sample, this clone was seen many times. The CDR3 extends 3 residues past the end of the read, so its final part is completed from the germline J gene. This chain uses TRBV6-4 with TRBJ2-1; D is possibly TRBD1 (6 bases). CDR3 length equals 15 residues. With 0 bases removed from V and 2 bases from J, the gap between germline ends came to 8 bases. CDR1 and CDR2 (germline): MRHNA, SNTAGT. The CDR3 sequence: CASSDSGGAYNEQFF. The DNA read from the CDR3 is TGTGCCAGCAGTGACTCAGGGGGTGCCTACAATGAG.

This clone has a handful of counts. The sequence runs out 3 residues before the end of the CDR3; the remainder is reconstructed from the germline J gene. The chain joins TRBV7-2 to TRBJ2-3, with 9 bases lining up with TRBD2. Germline V gives CDR1 SGHTA, CDR2 FQGNSA. This CDR3 region has 15 residues. Here the CDR3 reads CASTNPGLAGETQYF. CDR3 DNA, as far as it was read: TGTGCCAGCACGAACCCGGGACTAGCTGGCGAGACG.

The table lists this clone with many counts. The missing CDR3 end, 3 residues past where the read stops, is filled in from the germline J gene. This chain joins TRBV10-3 and TRBJ2-3; a weak D match, TRBD1 (5 bases). The CDR3 loop spans 12 amino acids. Germline assignment: CDR1 ENHRY and CDR2 SYGVKD. V was trimmed by 10 bases and J by 1 base, leaving 9 bases between them. CDR3 DNA (partial): TGTGCCACCAAGACAGGCACAGATACG. Its translation: CATKTGTDT. The complete CDR3 protein is CATKTGTDTQYF.

This clone was recorded many times. The CDR3 is cut off 3 residues early in the read; its end comes from the germline J gene. J is TRBJ2-5 and V is TRBV19; D may be TRBD2 (7 bases). Trimming took off 4 bases at V and 3 bases at J, with 27 bases between the two ends. CDR1 is LNHDA and CDR2 is SQIVND in the germline V gene (reference sequence). This CDR3 has 19 amino acids. The CDR3 reads CASSRRGSGRGARKETQYF. The sequenced CDR3 bases are TGTGCCAGTAGTAGAAGGGGCTCGGGACGGGGGGCGAGGAAAGAGACC.

In its sample, this clone was seen many times. From the germline J gene comes the end of the CDR3, since the read stops 3 residues before it. Other DNA sequences in this specimen translate into the identical CDR3. The rearrangement links TRBV20-1 to TRBJ2-5; 7 nucleotides agree with TRBD2. The CDR3 has 13 amino acids. Losses at the gene ends were 3 bases for V and 1 base for J; bases not matched to a gene: 2. In germline, CDR1 is DFQATT, CDR2 SNEGSKA (reference sequence). Here the CDR3 reads CSARPSGQETQYF. CDR3 DNA, as far as it was read: TGCAGTGCTAGGCCTAGCGGCCAAGAGACC.

This clone was found many times. A much more abundant neighbour one base away suggests this may be a read error. The read ends 3 residues shy of where the CDR3 ends; the end is completed using the germline J gene. Other nucleotide sequences in the sample specify the same CDR3. The J gene is TRBJ1-6, the V gene TRBV20-1, with 7 bases fitting TRBD1. The germline CDR1 and CDR2 sequences are DFQATT and SNEGSKA (reference sequence). This CDR3 region has 13 residues. CDR3 sequence reads: CSAEGTASSPLHF. CDR3 bases read: TGCAGTGCTGAAGGGACAGCCAGTTCCCCC.

The table lists this clone with many counts. The read ends 3 residues early relative to the CDR3; the germline J gene fills the gap. This chain joins TRBV5-1 and TRBJ2-2; 12 bases fit TRBD1. Germline V gene sequence: CDR1 SGHRS, CDR2 YFSETQ. The CDR3 loop spans 16 amino acids. V shed 3 bases and J 6 bases; nucleotides not matched to a gene: 6. The CDR3 spells CASSSRDRGPAGELFF. The sequenced part of the CDR3 DNA is TGCGCCAGCAGCTCGAGGGACAGGGGGCCGGCCGGGGAG.

This clone was detected a few times. The missing CDR3 end, 3 residues past where the read stops, is filled in from the germline J gene. The chain is built from TRBV10-2 and TRBJ2-2, with 15 nucleotides matching TRBD2. V was clipped by 7 bases and J by 4 bases; unmatched bases: 7. Germline lookup yields CDR1 WSHSY and CDR2 SAAADI. The CDR3 spans 17 residues. Here the CDR3 reads CASTWTSGGARTGELFF. Partial CDR3 DNA: TGCGCCAGCACCTGGACTAGCGGGGGGGCGCGCACCGGGGAG.

The sample holds many counts of this clone. Partial CDR3 DNA: TGTGCCAGCAGCCCGTATGACAGAGAAGATCCC. As protein: CASSPYDREDP. From start to end, the CDR3 is CASSPYDREDPQHF. The chain uses TRBV6-2 or TRBV6-3 and TRBJ1-5; D possibly corresponds to TRBD1 (5 bases). Read coverage stops 3 residues before the CDR3 terminus; the germline J gene supplies the remainder. This CDR3 region has 14 residues. CDR1 and CDR2 (germline): MNHEY, SVGEGT.

At least ten counts were recorded for this clone. The DNA ends 3 residues before the CDR3 does, and the rest of the CDR3 is filled in from the germline J gene. The chain links TRBV20-1 to TRBJ1-1; 12 bases are a match to TRBD1. CDR3 length: 15 amino acids. CDR1 is DFQATT and CDR2 is SNEGSKA in the germline V gene (reference sequence). The trim removed 6 bases at V and 5 bases at J, leaving 10 bases unmatched. The CDR3 DNA, read in part, is TGCAGTGCAACCGGGACAGGGGGCGTTTGGACTGAA. It is translated as CSATGTGGVWTE. The CDR3 reads in full as CSATGTGGVWTEAFF.

This clone has more than one count but fewer than ten. The read ends 3 residues shy of where the CDR3 ends; the end is completed using the germline J gene. The V and J genes are TRBV19 and TRBJ1-5, with 7 nucleotides matching TRBD1. The length of the CDR3 is 15 residues. The trim removed 5 bases at V and 4 bases at J, leaving 8 bases unmatched. Germline lookup yields CDR1 LNHDA and CDR2 SQIVND (reference sequence). CDR3 sequence reads: CASSLRTGRNQPQHF. The DNA read from the CDR3 is TGTGCCAGTAGTCTACGGACAGGAAGAAATCAGCCC.

In its sample, this clone was seen a few times. At one end the junction does not follow the germline gene, possibly because of a read error. The CDR3 end falls 3 residues outside the read, so it is completed with the germline J gene. The chain links TRBV7-2 to TRBJ1-3; the D is unclear. The CDR3 extends over 12 amino acids. CDR1 is SGHTA and CDR2 is FQGNSA in the germline V gene. The sequenced part of the CDR3 DNA is TGTGCCAGCAGCCCCCTGGTAAACACA. It is translated as CASSPLVNT. Given in full, the CDR3 is CASSPLVNTIYF.

Note on this clone: The read is 3 residues too short to cover the CDR3 end, so that end is filled in from the germline J gene. The rearrangement joins TRBV2 to TRBJ2-2; D may be TRBD2 (6 bases). V lost 4 bases to trimming and J lost 7 bases, with 7 bases between them. CDR3 size: 12 residues. The germline V gene has CDR1 SNHLY and CDR2 FYNNEI. This CDR3 is CASSGDFGELFF. The DNA read from the CDR3 is TGTGCCAGCAGTGGGGACTTCGGGGAG.

CDR3 DNA (partial): TGTGCCTGGAGTCCCAGGGGGGCCAAAAACATT. Amino acid sequence: CAWSPRGAKNI. The CDR3 reads in full as CAWSPRGAKNIAFF. The chain couples TRBV30 to TRBJ1-1, with TRBD1 matching 7 bases. The sequenced fragment ends 3 residues before the CDR3 boundary, so the rest is inferred from the germline J gene. CDR1 is GTSNPN and CDR2 is SVGIG in the germline V gene (reference sequence). The CDR3 runs 14 residues.

This clone appeared many times. Read sequence stops 3 residues before the CDR3 end, and the germline J gene provides the missing end. The chain carries TRBV12-3 or TRBV12-4 and TRBJ2-1; 10 nucleotides line up with TRBD2. The ends lost 5 bases at V and 8 bases at J; junction bases unmatched: 9. The CDR3 consists of 15 residues. The sequenced part of the CDR3 DNA is TGTGCCAGCAGTGAAGCTAGCGGGAGTCTGGATGAG. It specifies CASSEASGSLDE. The full CDR3 reads CASSEASGSLDEQFF.

Comment on this clone: With the read ending 3 residues before the CDR3 end, the germline J gene is used to fill in that end. The J gene is TRBJ2-3, the V gene TRBV7-9; 8 nucleotides line up with TRBD2. V trimming: 1 base; J trimming: 6 bases; junction bases outside the gene matches: 6. Germline CDR1 is SEHNR and CDR2 is FQNEAQ (reference sequence). The CDR3 sequence is 15 residues long. The part of the CDR3 DNA that was read is TGTGCCAGCAGCTTAGGTGCGGGAGGTCCCGATACG. Translation gives CASSLGAGGPDT. The full CDR3 protein reads CASSLGAGGPDTQYF.

This clone was seen at least ten times. Coverage ceases 3 residues before the CDR3 finishes, and the germline J gene fills in the end. The V gene is TRBV14, the J gene TRBJ2-1; TRBD1 matches at 8 bases. The germline V gene encodes CDR1 SGHDN and CDR2 FVKESK. The CDR3 runs to 15 residues. V shed 8 bases and J 7 bases; nucleotides not matched to a gene: 13. The covered CDR3 bases are TGTGCCAGCTCCGCCCGGGACAGGCACTTTAATGAG. It specifies CASSARDRHFNE. The whole CDR3 is CASSARDRHFNEQFF.

Ten or more counts support this clone. The observed sequence ends 3 residues before the CDR3 terminus, with the missing tail filled in from the germline J gene. V is TRBV5-1 and J is TRBJ2-5; 10 nucleotides align to TRBD2. The CDR3 consists of 15 residues. The germline CDR1 and CDR2 sequences are SGHRS and YFSETQ. The J segment lost 5 bases and the V segment lost 4 bases, leaving 8 bases of the junction unmatched. The CDR3 reads CASSPRAGGAETQYF. Partial CDR3 DNA: TGCGCCAGCAGCCCCAGAGCGGGAGGGGCGGAGACC.

This clone was counted at least ten times. The read ends 3 residues shy of where the CDR3 ends; the end is completed using the germline J gene. The chain recombines TRBV20-1 with TRBJ2-4, with D perhaps TRBD1 (6 bases). The CDR3 runs to 12 residues. Per germline, CDR1 DFQATT and CDR2 SNEGSKA (reference sequence). The sequenced CDR3 bases are TGCAGTGGGGGAACTACAGGGTTCGGT. Translation gives CSGGTTGFG. The CDR3 in its entirety is CSGGTTGFGQYF.

This clone was detected ten times or more. The read ends 3 residues before the CDR3 terminus; that terminus is restored from the germline J gene. The gene calls are TRBV6-1 and TRBJ2-3; a weak D match, TRBD2 (7 bases). The germline V gene encodes CDR1 MNHNS and CDR2 SASEGT. Trimming removed 3 bases from V and 6 bases from J, with 19 bases in between. The CDR3 is 16 amino acids. The covered CDR3 bases are TGTGCCAGCAGTGAGGCCGTGGGGGGGCGGAGGGATACG. Translated: CASSEAVGGRRDT. The entire CDR3 sequence reads CASSEAVGGRRDTQYF.

This clone was detected many times. The CDR3 end lies 3 residues beyond the end of the read and is filled in from the germline J gene. The chain links TRBV9 to TRBJ2-3; TRBD2 agrees at 8 bases. CDR1 and CDR2 from the germline V gene are SGDLS and YYNGEE. There are 15 residues in the CDR3. The ends lost 0 bases at V and 5 bases at J; junction bases unmatched: 5. The CDR3 DNA, read in part, is TGTGCCAGCAGCGTAGTAGGGACTAGTTTAGATACG. It is translated as CASSVVGTSLDT. The CDR3 in its entirety is CASSVVGTSLDTQYF.

This clone has at least ten counts. Sequencing ends 3 residues short of the CDR3 end; the germline J gene provides the rest. J is TRBJ2-1 and V is TRBV7-9, with TRBD2 identical over 7 bases. Trimming removed 5 bases from V and 5 bases from J; junction bases left unmatched: 9. Germline V gives CDR1 SEHNR, CDR2 FQNEAQ (reference sequence). The CDR3 covers 15 residues. The CDR3 sequence is CASSPSRAGDNEQFF. The part of the CDR3 DNA that was read is TGTGCCAGCAGCCCCTCTCGGGCGGGAGACAATGAG.

This clone was found many times. The observed sequence ends 3 residues before the CDR3 terminus, with the missing tail filled in from the germline J gene. The chain is built from TRBV18 and TRBJ2-5; D gene unclear. The V end was cut by 2 bases, the J end by 5 bases, with 6 bases between. CDR3 size: 12 residues. Germline V CDR1 and CDR2: KGHSH, LQKENI. Partial CDR3 DNA: TGTGCCAGCTCACCATCGTCCGAGACC. It encodes CASSPSSET. The whole CDR3 reads CASSPSSETQYF.

This clone was found many times. The read falls 3 residues short of the CDR3 end, and the missing part is taken from the germline J gene. V gene TRBV19 combines with J gene TRBJ2-3; 8 nucleotides agree with TRBD2. There are 15 residues in the CDR3. J was trimmed by 4 bases and V by 5 bases; bases with no gene match: 8. Germline values: CDR1 LNHDA, CDR2 SQIVND (reference sequence). The CDR3 spells CASSSLAGRADTQYF. The part of the CDR3 DNA that was read is TGTGCCAGTAGTTCCTTAGCGGGGCGGGCAGATACG. Full variable domain (missing parts from reference TRBV19 and TRBJ2-3): DGGITQSPKYLFRKEGQNVTLSCEQNLNHDAMYWYRQDPGQGLRLIYYSQIVNDFQKGDIAEGYSVSREKKESFPLTVTSAQKNPTAFYLCASSSLAGRADTQYFGPGTRLTVL.

This clone was seen ten or more times. From the germline J gene comes the end of the CDR3, since the read stops 3 residues before it. The identical CDR3 is also encoded by other nucleotide sequences in the sample. This chain links TRBV30 with TRBJ1-3, with a possible D match to TRBD1 (6 bases). The ends were cut back, 3 bases at V and 0 bases at J, with 18 bases in the middle. The germline V gene has CDR1 GTSNPN and CDR2 SVGIG (reference sequence). This CDR3 is built from 17 residues. CDR3 sequence reads: CAWSLPRQEYSGNTIYF. The CDR3 bases that were read are TGTGCCTGGAGCCTACCTCGACAGGAATACTCTGGAAACACC.